The text below deals with one T cell receptor (beta chain). Germline-derived CDR1 and CDR2 are SGHRS and YFSETQ. V lost 0 bases and J 5 bases, leaving 6 bases between the germline ends. This CDR3 comprises 13 residues. The sample is drawn from a study of blood T cell repertoires in COVID-19. Study-wide background: Acute and convalescent COVID-19 samples came from the United States, Italy and Spain. The analysed material was cDNA or gDNA that came from T cells, B-cell-depleted T cells, or PBMCs.

Methods used by the authors: Amplified reference gene primers provided the basis for estimating nucleated cell counts. Sequencing used immunoSEQ multiplex PCR; TCRdb keeps in-frame clones, though not all of them. For V, J and clone size, that table is used; D and trimming come from the DNA. The data show some 80,000 clones, roughly 91% seen once. The receptor comes from a human donor in a cohort sampled during active COVID-19. The genes are TRBV5-1 and TRBJ1-5; D unresolved. The sample taken for sequencing was peripheral blood. The DNA for the CDR3 is TGCGCCAGCAGCTTGGATCGGGATCAGCCCCAGCATTTT. It translates to CASSLDRDQPQHF.